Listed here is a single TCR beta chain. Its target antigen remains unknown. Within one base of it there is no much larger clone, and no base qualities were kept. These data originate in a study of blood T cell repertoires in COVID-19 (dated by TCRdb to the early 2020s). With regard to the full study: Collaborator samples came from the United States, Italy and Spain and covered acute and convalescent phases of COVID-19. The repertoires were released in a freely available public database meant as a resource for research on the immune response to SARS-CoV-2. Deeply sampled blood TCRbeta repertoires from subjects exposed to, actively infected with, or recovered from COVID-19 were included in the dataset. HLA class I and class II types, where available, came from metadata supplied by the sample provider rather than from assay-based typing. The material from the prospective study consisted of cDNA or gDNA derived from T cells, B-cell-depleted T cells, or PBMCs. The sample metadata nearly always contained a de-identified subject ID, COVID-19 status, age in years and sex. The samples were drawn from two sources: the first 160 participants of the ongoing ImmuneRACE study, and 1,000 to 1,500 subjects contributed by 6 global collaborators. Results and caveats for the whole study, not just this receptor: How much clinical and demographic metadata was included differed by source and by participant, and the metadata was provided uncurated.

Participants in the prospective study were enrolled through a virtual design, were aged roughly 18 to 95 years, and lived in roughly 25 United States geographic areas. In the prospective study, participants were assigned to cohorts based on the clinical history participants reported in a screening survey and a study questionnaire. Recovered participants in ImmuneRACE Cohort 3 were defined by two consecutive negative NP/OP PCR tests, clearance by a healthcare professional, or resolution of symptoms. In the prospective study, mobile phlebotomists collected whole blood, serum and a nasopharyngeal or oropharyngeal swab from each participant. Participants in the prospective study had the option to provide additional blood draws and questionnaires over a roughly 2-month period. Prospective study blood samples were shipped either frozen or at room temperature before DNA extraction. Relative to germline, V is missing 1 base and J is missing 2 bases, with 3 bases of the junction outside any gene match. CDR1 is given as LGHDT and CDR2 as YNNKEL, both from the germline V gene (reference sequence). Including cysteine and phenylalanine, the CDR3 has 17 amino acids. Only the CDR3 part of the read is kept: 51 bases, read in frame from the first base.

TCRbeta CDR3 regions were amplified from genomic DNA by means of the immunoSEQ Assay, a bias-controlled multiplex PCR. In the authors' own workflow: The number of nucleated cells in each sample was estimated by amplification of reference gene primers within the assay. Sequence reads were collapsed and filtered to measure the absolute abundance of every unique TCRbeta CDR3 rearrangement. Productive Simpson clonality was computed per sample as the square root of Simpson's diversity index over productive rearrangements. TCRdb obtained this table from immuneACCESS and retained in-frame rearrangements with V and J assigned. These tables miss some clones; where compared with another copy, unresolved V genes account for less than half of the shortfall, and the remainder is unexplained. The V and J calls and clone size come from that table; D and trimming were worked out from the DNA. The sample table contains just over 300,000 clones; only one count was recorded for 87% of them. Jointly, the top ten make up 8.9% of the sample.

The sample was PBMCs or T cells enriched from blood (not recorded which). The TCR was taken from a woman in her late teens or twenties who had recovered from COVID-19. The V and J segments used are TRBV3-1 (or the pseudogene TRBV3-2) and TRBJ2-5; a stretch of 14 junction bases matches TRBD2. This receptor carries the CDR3 CASSQGLAGGEQETQYF. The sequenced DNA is TGTGCCAGCAGCCAAGGACTAGCGGGGGGGGAACAAGAGACCCAGTACTTC.